The next 7 T cell receptor beta chains were all read from a single sample in a study of cytotoxic CD8 clonotypes in ibrutinib-treated CLL. The protocol was immunoSEQ multiplex PCR, while the TCRdb copy is restricted to in-frame clones and leaves out a portion. The table has 90,000 to 100,000 clones, 78% seen once. Sequencing was performed on PBMCs, taken after 12 months of ibrutinib treatment. Every receptor here comes from a human donor with chronic lymphocytic leukemia.

The gene calls are TRBV5-1 and TRBJ2-2; 8 bases are shared with TRBD1. Trimming took 4 bases from V and 5 from J; bases not matched to a gene: 10. The CDR3 has 16 residues. Germline CDR1 reads SGHRS; CDR2 reads YFSETQ. The CDR3 DNA follows: TGCGCCAGCAGCCAGACCCCAGGGGGCGCAACCGGGGAGCTGTTTTTT. As protein: CASSQTPGGATGELFF.

This clone was counted a single time. The rearrangement joins TRBV7-8 to TRBJ2-5; possible D gene TRBD1, 5 bases. The CDR3 spans 12 residues. CDR1 and CDR2 from the germline V gene are SGHVS and FQNEAQ. Deletions cut 0 bases from V and 7 bases from J, with 6 bases between. In nucleotides, the CDR3 is TGTGCCAGCAGCTTAGCCCAGGGGACCCAGTACTTC. Protein sequence: CASSLAQGTQYF.

This chain connects TRBV4-2 to TRBJ1-4, with a weak D call TRBD1 (5 bases). CDR1 is LGHNA, CDR2 YNFKEQ, per germline. Deletions cut 5 bases from V and 5 bases from J, with 12 bases between. CDR3 length: 14 amino acids. The CDR3 DNA reads as TGTGCCAGCAGCTCAGGGTCGGGAAATGAAAAACTGTTTTTT. Translation gives CASSSGSGNEKLFF.

V is TRBV18 and J is TRBJ2-7; D unresolved. The CDR3 spans 12 residues. Germline V gene sequence: CDR1 KGHSH, CDR2 LQKENI. With 6 bases removed from V and 2 bases from J, the gap between germline ends came to 8 bases. The chain's CDR3 is CASSPTAYEQYF. CDR3 nucleotide sequence: TGTGCCAGCTCCCCGACGGCCTACGAGCAGTACTTC.

V and J are TRBV5-1 and TRBJ2-7, with TRBD1 matching over 8 bases. This CDR3 spans 14 amino acids. Germline values: CDR1 SGHRS, CDR2 YFSETQ. The trim removed 4 bases at V and 5 bases at J, leaving 8 bases unmatched. In nucleotides, the CDR3 is TGCGCCAGCAGCGTCGGACAGGGTGTGCACGAGCAGTACTTC. The encoded protein is CASSVGQGVHEQYF.

The V gene is TRBV7-2, the J gene TRBJ2-7; the D gene is possibly TRBD1 (5 bases). Trimming pared 1 base from V and 2 bases from J, leaving 18 bases between. CDR3 length equals 17 residues. CDR1 SGHTA and CDR2 FQGNSA come from the germline V gene. The CDR3 loop reads CASSLVITGDTTYEQYF. The CDR3 region has the DNA TGTGCCAGCAGCTTAGTAATAACAGGCGACACCACCTACGAGCAGTACTTC.

J is TRBJ2-7 and V is TRBV7-2, with D possibly matching TRBD1 (6 bases). Deletions cut 4 bases from V and 0 bases from J, with 13 bases between. In germline, CDR1 is SGHTA, CDR2 FQGNSA. The CDR3 has 15 amino acids. The CDR3 DNA reads as TGTGCCAGCAGCTCTACGGGACACAGCTCCTACGAGCAGTACTTC. This sequence encodes CASSSTGHSSYEQYF.